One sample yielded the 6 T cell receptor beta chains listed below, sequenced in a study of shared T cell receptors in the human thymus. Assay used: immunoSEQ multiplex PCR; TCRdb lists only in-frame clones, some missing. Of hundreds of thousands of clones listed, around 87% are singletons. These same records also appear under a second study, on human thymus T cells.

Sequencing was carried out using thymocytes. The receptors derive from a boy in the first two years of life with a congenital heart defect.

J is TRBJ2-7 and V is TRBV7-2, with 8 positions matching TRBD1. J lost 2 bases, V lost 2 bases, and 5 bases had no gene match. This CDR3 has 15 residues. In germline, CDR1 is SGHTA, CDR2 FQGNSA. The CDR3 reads CASSLRTGNPYEQYF. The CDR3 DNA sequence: TGTGCCAGCAGCTTAAGGACAGGGAACCCCTACGAGCAGTACTTC.

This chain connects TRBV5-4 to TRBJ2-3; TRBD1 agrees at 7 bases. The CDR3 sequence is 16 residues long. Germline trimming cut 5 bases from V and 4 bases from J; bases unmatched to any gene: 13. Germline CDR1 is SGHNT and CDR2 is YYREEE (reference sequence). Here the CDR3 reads CASSSNRGAFPDTQYF. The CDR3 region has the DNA TGTGCCAGCAGTTCAAACAGGGGTGCCTTCCCAGATACGCAGTATTTT.

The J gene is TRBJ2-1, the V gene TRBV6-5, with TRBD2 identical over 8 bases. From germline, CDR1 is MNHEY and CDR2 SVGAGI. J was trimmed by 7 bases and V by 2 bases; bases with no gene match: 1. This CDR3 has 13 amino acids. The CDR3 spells CASSYSGSNEQFF. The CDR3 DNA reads TGTGCCAGCAGTTACAGCGGGAGTAATGAGCAGTTCTTC.

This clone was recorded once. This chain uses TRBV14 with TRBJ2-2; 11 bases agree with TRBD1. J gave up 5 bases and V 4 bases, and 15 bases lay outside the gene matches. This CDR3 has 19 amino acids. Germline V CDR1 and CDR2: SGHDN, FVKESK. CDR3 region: CASSRQITPGDRGTGELFF. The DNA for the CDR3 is TGTGCCAGCAGCCGCCAAATTACACCTGGGGACAGGGGGACCGGGGAGCTGTTTTTT.

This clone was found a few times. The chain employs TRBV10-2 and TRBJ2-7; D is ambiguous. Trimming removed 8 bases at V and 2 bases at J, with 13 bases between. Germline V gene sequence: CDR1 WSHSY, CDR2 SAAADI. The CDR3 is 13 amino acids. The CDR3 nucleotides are TGCGCCAGCCAAGAGAGGCCAACCTACGAGCAGTACTTC. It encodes CASQERPTYEQYF.

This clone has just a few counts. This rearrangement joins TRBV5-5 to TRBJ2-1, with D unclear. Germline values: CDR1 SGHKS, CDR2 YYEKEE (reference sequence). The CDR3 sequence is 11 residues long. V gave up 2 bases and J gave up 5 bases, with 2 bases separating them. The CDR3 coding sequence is TGTGCCAGCAGCTTCAACAATGAGCAGTTCTTC. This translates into CASSFNNEQFF.